This T cell receptor (beta chain) was captured by sequencing in a study of blood T cell repertoires in COVID-19. Background on the study: Italy, Spain and the United States were the sources of the convalescent and acute COVID-19 samples. Sources were T cells, B-cell-depleted T cells, or PBMCs; the material itself was cDNA or gDNA.

This clone was found once. Deletions cut 0 bases from V and 3 bases from J, with 5 bases between. The V gene's germline CDR1 is LGHNA and CDR2 YSLEER. This CDR3 region has 14 residues. Methods used by the authors: Using reference gene primer amplification, nucleated cell counts were estimated. Sequencing was performed with immunoSEQ multiplex PCR; in TCRdb, only in-frame clones are kept and a portion is missing. For V, J and clone size, that table is used; D and trimming come from the DNA. The table lists 100,000 to 150,000 clones, approximately 74% of them singletons, with under 2.5% in the top ten. The chain carries TRBV4-3 and TRBJ2-2; unclear D gene. This receptor was identified in a woman between 65 and 79 years old with acute or convalescent COVID-19. The sequencing sample was made of peripheral blood. CDR3 region: CASSQDVHTGELFF. DNA of the CDR3: TGCGCCAGCAGCCAAGACGTCCACACCGGGGAGCTGTTTTTT.